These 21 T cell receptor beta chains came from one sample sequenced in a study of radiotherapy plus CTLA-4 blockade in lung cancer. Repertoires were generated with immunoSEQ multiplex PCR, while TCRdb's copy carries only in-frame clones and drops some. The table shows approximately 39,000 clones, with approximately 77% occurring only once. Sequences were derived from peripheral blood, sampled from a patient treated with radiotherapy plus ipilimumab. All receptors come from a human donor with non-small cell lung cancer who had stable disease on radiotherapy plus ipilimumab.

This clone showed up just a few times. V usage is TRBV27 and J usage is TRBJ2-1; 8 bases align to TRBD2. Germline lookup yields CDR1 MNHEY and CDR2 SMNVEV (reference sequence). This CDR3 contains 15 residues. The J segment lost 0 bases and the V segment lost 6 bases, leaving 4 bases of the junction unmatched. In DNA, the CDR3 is TGTGCCAGCAGGACTAGCGTAAGCTCCTACAATGAGCAGTTCTTC. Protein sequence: CASRTSVSSYNEQFF.

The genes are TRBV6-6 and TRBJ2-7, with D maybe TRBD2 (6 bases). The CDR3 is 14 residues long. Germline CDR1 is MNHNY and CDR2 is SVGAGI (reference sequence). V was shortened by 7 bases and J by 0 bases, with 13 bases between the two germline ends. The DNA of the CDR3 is TGTGCCAGCAATACGGCGGGGCCCTCCTACGAGCAGTACTTC. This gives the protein CASNTAGPSYEQYF.

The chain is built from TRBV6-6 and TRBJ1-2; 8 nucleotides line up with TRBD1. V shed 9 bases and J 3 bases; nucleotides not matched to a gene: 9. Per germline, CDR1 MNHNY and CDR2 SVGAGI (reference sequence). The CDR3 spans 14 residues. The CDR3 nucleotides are TGTGCCAGTCGAGACAGGGGAGTGGACTATGGCTACACCTTC. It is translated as CASRDRGVDYGYTF.

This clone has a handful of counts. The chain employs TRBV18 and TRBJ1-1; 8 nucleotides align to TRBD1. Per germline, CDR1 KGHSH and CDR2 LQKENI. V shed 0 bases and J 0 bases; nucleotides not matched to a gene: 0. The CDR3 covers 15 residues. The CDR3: CASSPPTGVNTEAFF. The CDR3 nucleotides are TGTGCCAGCTCACCACCGACAGGGGTGAACACTGAAGCTTTCTTT.

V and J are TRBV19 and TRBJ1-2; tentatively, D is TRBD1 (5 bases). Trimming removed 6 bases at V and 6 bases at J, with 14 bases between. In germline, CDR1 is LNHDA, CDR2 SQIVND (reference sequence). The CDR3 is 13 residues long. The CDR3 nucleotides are TGTGCCAGTAGGCCGACAGTAGAAGATGGCTACACCTTC. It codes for CASRPTVEDGYTF.

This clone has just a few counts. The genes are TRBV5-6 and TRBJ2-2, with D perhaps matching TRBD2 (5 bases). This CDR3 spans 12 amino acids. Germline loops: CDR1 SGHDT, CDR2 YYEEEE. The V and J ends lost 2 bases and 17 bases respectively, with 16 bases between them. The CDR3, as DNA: TGTGCCAGCAGCTTTTACGAAGGCCCGGGATTTTTT. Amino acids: CASSFYEGPGFF.

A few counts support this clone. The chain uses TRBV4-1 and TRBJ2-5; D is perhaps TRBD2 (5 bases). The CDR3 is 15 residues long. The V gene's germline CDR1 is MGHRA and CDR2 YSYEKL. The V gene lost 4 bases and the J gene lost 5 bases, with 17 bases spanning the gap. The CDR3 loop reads CASSRPGLGMETQYF. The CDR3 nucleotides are TGCGCCAGCAGCCGCCCAGGACTTGGTATGGAGACCCAGTACTTC.

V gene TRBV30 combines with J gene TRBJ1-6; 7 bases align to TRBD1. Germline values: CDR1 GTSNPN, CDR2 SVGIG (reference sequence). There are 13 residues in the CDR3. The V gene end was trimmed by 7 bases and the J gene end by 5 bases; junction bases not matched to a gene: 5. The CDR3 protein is CASGTANNSPLHF. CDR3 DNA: TGTGCCTCCGGGACAGCGAATAATTCACCCCTCCACTTT.

The CDR3 protein is CASSFRDRGANEQFF. The CDR3 region has the DNA TGCGCCAGCAGCTTCCGGGACAGGGGGGCAAATGAGCAGTTCTTC. V usage is TRBV5-1 and J usage is TRBJ2-1, with 11 bases matching TRBD1. Germline CDR1 SGHRS, CDR2 YFSETQ. This CDR3 contains 15 residues. V dropped 2 bases and J dropped 7; count of bases not matched to a gene: 5. The full variable domain, completed using reference TRBV5-1 and TRBJ2-1, is KAGVTQTPRYLIKTRGQQVTLSCSPISGHRSVSWYQQTPGQGLQFLFEYFSETQRNKGNFPGRFSGRQFSNSRSEMNVSTLELGDSALYLCASSFRDRGANEQFFGPGTRLTVL.

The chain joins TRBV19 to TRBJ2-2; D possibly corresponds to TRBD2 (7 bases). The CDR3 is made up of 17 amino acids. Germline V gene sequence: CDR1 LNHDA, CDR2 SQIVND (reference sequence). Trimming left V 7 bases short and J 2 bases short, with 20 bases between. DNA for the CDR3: TGTGCCAGTAAGAAGGACTTGGGAGGGGGTAACACCGGGGAGCTGTTTTTT. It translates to CASKKDLGGGNTGELFF.

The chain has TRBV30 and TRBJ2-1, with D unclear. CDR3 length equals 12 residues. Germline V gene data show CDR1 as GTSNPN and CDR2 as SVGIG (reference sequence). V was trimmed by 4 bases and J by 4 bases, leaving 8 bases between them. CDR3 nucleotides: TGTGCCTGGAAGTACAGATACAATGAGCAGTTCTTC. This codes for CAWKYRYNEQFF.

CDR3 region: CAIRGTGEKLFF. The CDR3 DNA sequence: TGTGCCATCAGAGGGACAGGTGAAAAACTGTTTTTT. The rearrangement links TRBV10-3 to TRBJ1-4, with 8 nucleotides matching TRBD1. The V segment lost 6 bases and the J segment 7 bases; nucleotides outside the gene matches: 1. The CDR3 totals 12 residues. The germline V gene encodes CDR1 ENHRY and CDR2 SYGVKD.

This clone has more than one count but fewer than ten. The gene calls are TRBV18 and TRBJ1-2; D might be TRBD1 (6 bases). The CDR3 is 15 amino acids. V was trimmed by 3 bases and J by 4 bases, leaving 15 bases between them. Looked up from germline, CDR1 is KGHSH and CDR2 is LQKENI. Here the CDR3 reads CASSPAEGGTYGYTF. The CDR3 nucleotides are TGTGCCAGCTCACCCGCGGAGGGGGGGACCTATGGCTACACCTTC.

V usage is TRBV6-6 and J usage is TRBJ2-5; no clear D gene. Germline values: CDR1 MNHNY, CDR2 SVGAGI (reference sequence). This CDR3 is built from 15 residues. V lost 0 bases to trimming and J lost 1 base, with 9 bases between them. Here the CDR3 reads CASSYSRKSQETQYF. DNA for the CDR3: TGTGCCAGCAGTTACTCGAGAAAATCCCAAGAGACCCAGTACTTC.

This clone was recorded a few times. DNA of the CDR3: TGCGCCAGCAGCTTGGGCAGGCAGACCTACGAGCAGTACTTC. It encodes CASSLGRQTYEQYF. V is TRBV5-1 and J is TRBJ2-7; D call uncertain. This CDR3 is 14 amino acids long. Germline-derived CDR1 and CDR2 are SGHRS and YFSETQ. Trimming shortened V by 0 bases and J by 2 bases, and 9 bases separated the two germline ends.

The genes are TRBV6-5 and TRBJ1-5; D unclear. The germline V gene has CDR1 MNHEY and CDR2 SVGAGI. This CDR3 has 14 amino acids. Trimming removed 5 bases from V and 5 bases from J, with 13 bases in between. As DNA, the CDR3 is TGTGCCAGCAGTGCCCCGACTGGCGATCAGCCCCAGCATTTT. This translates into CASSAPTGDQPQHF.

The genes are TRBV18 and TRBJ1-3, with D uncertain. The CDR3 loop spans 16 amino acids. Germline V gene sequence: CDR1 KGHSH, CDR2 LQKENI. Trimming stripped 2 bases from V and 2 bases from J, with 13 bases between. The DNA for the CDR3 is TGTGCCAGCTCACCAACGGGCCGCGGGGCTGGAAACACCATATATTTT. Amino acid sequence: CASSPTGRGAGNTIYF. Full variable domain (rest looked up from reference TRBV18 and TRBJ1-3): NAGVMQNPRHLVRRRGQEARLRCSPMKGHSHVYWYRQLPEEGLKFMVYLQKENIIDESGMPKERFSAEFPKEGPSILRIQQVVRGDSAAYFCASSPTGRGAGNTIYFGEGSWLTVV.

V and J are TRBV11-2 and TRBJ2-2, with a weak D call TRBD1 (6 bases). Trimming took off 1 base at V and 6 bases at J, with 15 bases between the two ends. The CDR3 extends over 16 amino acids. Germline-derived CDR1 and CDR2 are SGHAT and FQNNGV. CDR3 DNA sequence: TGTGCCAGCAGCTTAGGGTCCCAGGGGAATCCCGGGGAGCTGTTTTTT. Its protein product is CASSLGSQGNPGELFF.

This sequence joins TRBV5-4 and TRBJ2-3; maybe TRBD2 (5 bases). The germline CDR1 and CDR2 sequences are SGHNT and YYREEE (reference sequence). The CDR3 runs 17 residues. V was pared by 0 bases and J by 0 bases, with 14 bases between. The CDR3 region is CASSLALRRGSTDTQYF. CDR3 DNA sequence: TGTGCCAGCAGCTTGGCCTTGAGACGGGGTAGCACAGATACGCAGTATTTT.

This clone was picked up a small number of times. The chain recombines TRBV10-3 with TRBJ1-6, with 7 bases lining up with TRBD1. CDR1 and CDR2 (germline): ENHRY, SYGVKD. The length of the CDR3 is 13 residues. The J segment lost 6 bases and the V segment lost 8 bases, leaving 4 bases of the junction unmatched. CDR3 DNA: TGTGCCATCCGGGACAGTCTTAATTCACCCCTCCACTTT. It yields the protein CAIRDSLNSPLHF.

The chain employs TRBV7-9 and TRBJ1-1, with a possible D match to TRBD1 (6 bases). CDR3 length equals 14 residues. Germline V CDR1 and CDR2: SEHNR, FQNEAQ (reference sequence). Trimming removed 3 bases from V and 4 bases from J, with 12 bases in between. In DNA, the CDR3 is TGTGCCAGCAGCTTTGGGGGCGCGGGCACTGAAGCTTTCTTT. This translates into CASSFGGAGTEAFF.